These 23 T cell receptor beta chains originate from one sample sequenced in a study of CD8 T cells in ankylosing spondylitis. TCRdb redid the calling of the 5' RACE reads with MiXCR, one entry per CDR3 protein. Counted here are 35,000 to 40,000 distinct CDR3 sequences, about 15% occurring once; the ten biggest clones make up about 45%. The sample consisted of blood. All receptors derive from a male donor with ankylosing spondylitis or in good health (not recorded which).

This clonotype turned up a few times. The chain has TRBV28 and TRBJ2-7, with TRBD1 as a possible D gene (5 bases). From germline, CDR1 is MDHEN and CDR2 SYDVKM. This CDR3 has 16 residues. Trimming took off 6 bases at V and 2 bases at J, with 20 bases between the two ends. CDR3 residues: CASSFRPMTVTYEQYF. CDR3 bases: TGTGCCAGCAGCTTTCGCCCTATGACAGTTACCTACGAGCAGTACTTC.

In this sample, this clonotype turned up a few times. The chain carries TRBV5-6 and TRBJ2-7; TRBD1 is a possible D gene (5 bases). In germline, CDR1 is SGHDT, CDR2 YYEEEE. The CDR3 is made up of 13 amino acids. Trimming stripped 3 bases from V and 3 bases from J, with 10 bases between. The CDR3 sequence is CASSSTGRYEQYV. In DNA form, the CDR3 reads TGTGCCAGCAGCTCTACAGGTCGCTACGAGCAGTACGTC.

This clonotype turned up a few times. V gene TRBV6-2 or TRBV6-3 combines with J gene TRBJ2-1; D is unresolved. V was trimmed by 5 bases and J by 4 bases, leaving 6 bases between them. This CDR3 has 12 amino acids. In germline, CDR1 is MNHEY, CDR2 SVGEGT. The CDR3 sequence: CASSRIYNEQFF. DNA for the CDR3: TGTGCCAGCAGTCGGATATACAATGAGCAGTTCTTC.

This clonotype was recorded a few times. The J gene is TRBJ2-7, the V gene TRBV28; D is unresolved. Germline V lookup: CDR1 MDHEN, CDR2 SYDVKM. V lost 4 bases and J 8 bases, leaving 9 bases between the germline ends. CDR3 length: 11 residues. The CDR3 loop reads CASSSTDQQYF. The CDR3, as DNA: TGTGCCAGCAGTTCCACGGACCAGCAGTACTTC.

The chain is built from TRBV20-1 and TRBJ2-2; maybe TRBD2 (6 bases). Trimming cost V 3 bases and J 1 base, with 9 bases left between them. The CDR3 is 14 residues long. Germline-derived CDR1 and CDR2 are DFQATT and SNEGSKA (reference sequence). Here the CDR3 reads CSASRDWNTGELFF. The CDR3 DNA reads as TGCAGTGCTAGCCGGGACTGGAACACCGGGGAGCTGTTTTTT.

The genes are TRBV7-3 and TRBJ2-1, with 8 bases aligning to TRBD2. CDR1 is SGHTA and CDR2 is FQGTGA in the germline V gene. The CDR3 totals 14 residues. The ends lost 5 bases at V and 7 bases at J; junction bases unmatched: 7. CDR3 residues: CASSPRGLGNEQFF. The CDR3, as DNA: TGTGCCAGCAGCCCTCGGGGACTAGGGAATGAGCAGTTCTTC.

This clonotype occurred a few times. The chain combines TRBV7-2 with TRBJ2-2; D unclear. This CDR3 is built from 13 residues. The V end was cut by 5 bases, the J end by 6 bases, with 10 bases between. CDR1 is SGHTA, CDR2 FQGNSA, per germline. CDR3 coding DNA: TGTGCCAGCAGCCCGACGGTGGCCGGGGAGCTGTTTTTT. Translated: CASSPTVAGELFF. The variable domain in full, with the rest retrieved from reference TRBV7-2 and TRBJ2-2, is GAGVSQSPSNKVTEKGKDVELRCDPISGHTALYWYRQSLGQGLEFLIYFQGNSAPDKSGLPSDRFSAERTGGSVSTLTIQRTQQEDSAVYLCASSPTVAGELFFGEGSRLTVL.

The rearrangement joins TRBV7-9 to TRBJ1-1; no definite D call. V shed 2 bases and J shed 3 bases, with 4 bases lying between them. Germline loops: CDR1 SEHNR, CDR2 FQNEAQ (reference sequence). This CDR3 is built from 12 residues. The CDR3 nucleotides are TGTGCCAGCAGCTTATTTGACACTGAAGCTTTCTTT. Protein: CASSLFDTEAFF.

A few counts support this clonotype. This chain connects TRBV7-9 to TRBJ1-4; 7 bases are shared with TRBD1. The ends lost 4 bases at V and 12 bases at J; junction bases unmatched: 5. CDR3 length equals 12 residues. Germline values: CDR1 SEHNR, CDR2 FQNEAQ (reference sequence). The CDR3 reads CASSYTGVELFF. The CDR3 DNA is TGTGCCAGCAGCTATACAGGGGTGGAACTGTTTTTT.

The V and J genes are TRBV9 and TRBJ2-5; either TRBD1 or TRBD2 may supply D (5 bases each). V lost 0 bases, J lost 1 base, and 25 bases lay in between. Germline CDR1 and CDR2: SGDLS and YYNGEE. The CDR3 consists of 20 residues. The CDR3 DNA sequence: TGTGCCAGCAGCGTAGGCTCCATCTACCTCTATTCCGGGGCCCAAGAGACCCAGTACTTC. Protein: CASSVGSIYLYSGAQETQYF.

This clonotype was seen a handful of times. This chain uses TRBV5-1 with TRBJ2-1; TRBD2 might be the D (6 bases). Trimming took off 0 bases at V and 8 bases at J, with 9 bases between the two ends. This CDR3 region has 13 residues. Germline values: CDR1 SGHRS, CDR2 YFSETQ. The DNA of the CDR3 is TGCGCCAGCAGCTTGGGGGGCGGGGATGAGCAGTTCTTC. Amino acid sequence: CASSLGGGDEQFF.

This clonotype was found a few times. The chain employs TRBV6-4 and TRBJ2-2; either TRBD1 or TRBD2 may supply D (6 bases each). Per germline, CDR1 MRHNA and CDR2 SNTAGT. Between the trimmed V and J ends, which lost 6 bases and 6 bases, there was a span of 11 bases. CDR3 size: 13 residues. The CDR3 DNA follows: TGTGCCAGCAGCCACGGGGGCCCCGGGGAGCTGTTTTTT. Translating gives CASSHGGPGELFF.

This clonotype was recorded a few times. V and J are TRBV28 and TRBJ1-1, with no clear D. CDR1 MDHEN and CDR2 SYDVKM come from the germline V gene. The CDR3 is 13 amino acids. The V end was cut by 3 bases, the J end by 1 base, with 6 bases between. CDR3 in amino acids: CASSFFRNTEAFF. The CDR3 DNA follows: TGTGCCAGCAGTTTTTTTAGGAACACTGAAGCTTTCTTT. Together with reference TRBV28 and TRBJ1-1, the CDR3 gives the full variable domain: DVKVTQSSRYLVKRTGEKVFLECVQDMDHENMFWYRQDPGLGLRLIYFSYDVKMKEKGDIPEGYSVSREKKERFSLILESASTNQTSMYLCASSFFRNTEAFFGQGTRLTVV.

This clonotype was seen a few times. The CDR3 spells CASSFGAGGPTDYNEQFF. The CDR3 bases are TGTGCCAGCAGCTTTGGTGCGGGGGGCCCCACCGACTACAATGAGCAGTTCTTC. The chain has TRBV11-2 and TRBJ2-1; 8 nucleotides match TRBD2. The CDR3 is 18 amino acids. Germline V CDR1 and CDR2: SGHAT, FQNNGV. The V segment lost 3 bases and the J segment 3 bases; nucleotides outside the gene matches: 13.

The DNA of the CDR3 is TGCAGCGGGACTTTGTCCCACTACAATGAGCAGTTCTTC. It is translated as CSGTLSHYNEQFF. The chain carries TRBV20-1 and TRBJ2-1, with D perhaps matching TRBD2 (6 bases). Per germline, CDR1 DFQATT and CDR2 SNEGSKA (reference sequence). The CDR3 sequence is 13 residues long.

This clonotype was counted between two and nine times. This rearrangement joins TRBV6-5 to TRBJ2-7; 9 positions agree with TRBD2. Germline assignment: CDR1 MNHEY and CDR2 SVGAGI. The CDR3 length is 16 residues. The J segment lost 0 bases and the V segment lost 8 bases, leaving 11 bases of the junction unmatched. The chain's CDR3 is CASGQNLAGTSYEQYF. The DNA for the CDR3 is TGTGCCAGCGGGCAGAACCTAGCGGGAACCTCCTACGAGCAGTACTTC.

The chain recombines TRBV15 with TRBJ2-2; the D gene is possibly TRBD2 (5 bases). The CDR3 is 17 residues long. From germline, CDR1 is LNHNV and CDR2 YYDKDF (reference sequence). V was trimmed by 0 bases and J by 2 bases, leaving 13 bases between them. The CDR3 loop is CATSRDGSVLNTGELFF. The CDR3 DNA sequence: TGTGCCACCAGCAGAGATGGGAGTGTCCTAAACACCGGGGAGCTGTTTTTT.

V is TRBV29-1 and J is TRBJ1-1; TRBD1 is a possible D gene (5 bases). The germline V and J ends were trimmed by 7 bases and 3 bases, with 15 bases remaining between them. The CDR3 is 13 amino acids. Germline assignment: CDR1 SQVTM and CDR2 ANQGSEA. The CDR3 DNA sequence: TGCAGCGCCAAAAGAGGGGTAGACACTGAAGCTTTCTTT. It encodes CSAKRGVDTEAFF. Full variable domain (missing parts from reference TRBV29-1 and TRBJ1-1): SAVISQKPSRDICQRGTSLTIQCQVDSQVTMMFWYRQQPGQSLTLIATANQGSEATYESGFVIDKFPISRPNLTFSTLTVSNMSPEDSSIYLCSAKRGVDTEAFFGQGTRLTVV.

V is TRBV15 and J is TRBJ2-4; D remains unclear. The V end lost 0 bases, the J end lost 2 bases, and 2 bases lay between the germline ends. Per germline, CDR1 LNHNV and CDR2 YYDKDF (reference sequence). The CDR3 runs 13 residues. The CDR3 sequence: CATSRESKNIQYF. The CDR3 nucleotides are TGTGCCACCAGCAGAGAATCCAAAAACATTCAGTACTTC.

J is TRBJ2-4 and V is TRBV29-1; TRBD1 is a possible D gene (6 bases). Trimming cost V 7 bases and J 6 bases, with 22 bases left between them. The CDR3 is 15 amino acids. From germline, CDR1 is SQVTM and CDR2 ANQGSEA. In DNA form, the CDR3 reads TGCAGCGGTGTCGACAGCGTGAAAGGGGGAAACATTCAGTACTTC. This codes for CSGVDSVKGGNIQYF.

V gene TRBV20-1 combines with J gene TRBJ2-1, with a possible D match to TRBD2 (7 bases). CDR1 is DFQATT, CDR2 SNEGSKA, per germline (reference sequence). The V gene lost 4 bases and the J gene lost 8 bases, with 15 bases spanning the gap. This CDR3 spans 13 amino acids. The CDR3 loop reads CSATSGAGDEQFF. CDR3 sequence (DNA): TGCAGTGCTACGTCAGGGGCGGGAGATGAGCAGTTCTTC.

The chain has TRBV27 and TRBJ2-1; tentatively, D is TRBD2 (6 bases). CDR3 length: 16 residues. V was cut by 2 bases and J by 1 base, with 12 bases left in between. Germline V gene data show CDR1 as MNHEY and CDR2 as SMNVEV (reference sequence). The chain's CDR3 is CASSLVSGRSYNEQFF. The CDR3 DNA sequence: TGTGCCAGCAGTTTAGTAAGCGGGCGATCCTACAATGAGCAGTTCTTC.

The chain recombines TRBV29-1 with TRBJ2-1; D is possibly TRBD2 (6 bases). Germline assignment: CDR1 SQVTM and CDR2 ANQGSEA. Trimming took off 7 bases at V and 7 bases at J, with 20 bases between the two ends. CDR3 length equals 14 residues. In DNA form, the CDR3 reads TGCAGCGCGTCGCAACTTCTAGCGAGAAATGAGCAGTTCTTC. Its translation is CSASQLLARNEQFF.